This TCR beta chain is from a study of cytomegalovirus exposure and HLA in healthy donors. Overall study context: Genotyping of 400 or so donors showed that around 85% belonged to the Caucasian-associated ancestry cluster.

Trimming pared 7 bases from V and 7 bases from J, leaving 17 bases between. Germline values: CDR1 MNHNS, CDR2 SASEGT. There are 14 residues in the CDR3. The PCR employed 60 Vbeta primers together with 13 Jbeta primers. Clones were read by immunoSEQ multiplex PCR, and TCRdb kept only the in-frame ones, dropping some. The sample has 99,000 or so clones, under 85% seen once. The donors (healthy individuals) were bone marrow donors. The receptor comes from a young man in good health and CMV-seronegative. What was sequenced was PBMCs. The genes are TRBV6-1 and TRBJ1-5; TRBD1 is a possible D gene (6 bases). As DNA, the CDR3 is TGTGCCAGCACCAAGCGGGGGGCGGGCCAGCCCCAGCATTTT. Its translation: CASTKRGAGQPQHF.